The 2 T cell receptor beta chains listed next were all sequenced from one sample in a study of beta chain features in type 1 diabetes. Notes on the study in general: Researchers report that Type 1 diabetes patients had moderately but significantly shorter TCRB CDR3s across all four CD4+ subsets.

Expressed TCRB transcripts were sequenced after all isolated RNA was converted to cDNA. Sequencing used immunoSEQ multiplex PCR; TCRdb keeps in-frame clones, though not all of them. The sample carries around 160,000 clones, 7.5% to 9.5% recorded once. The antigens of these receptors remain unknown. The sequenced sample consisted of central memory CD4+ T cells from blood. The source is a woman aged 18 to 35 with type 1 diabetes.

V gene TRBV6-1 combines with J gene TRBJ2-7, with D possibly TRBD2 on 5 matching bases. V lost 6 bases to trimming and J lost 7 bases, with 16 bases between them. Germline V gene sequence: CDR1 MNHNS, CDR2 SASEGT. The CDR3 extends over 13 amino acids. The CDR3 loop is CASREAGPWEQYF. DNA for the CDR3: TGTGCCAGCAGGGAGGCAGGACCCTGGGAGCAGTACTTC.

The rearrangement links TRBV4-1 to TRBJ2-7; D may be TRBD2 (5 bases). With 1 base removed from V and 2 bases from J, the gap between germline ends came to 6 bases. The CDR3 spans 13 residues. Germline lookup yields CDR1 MGHRA and CDR2 YSYEKL. This CDR3 reads CASSQGRAYEQYF. The CDR3 DNA reads as TGCGCCAGCAGCCAAGGGCGGGCCTACGAGCAGTACTTC.